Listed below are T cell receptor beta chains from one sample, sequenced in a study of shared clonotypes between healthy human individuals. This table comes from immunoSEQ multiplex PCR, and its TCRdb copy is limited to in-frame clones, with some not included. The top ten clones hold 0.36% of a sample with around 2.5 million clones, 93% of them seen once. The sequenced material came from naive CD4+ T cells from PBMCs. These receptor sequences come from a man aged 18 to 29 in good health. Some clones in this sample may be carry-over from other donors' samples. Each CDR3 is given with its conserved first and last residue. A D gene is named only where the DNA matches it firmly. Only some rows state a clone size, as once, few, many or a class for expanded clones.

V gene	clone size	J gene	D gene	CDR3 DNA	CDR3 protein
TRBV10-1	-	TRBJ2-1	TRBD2	TGCGCCAGCAGCCTCCATGTAGCGGGAGTAGGGTACAATGAGCAGTTCTTC	CASSLHVAGVGYNEQFF
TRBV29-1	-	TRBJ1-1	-	TGCAGCGTTGAGCTACTGCCGAACACTGAAGCTTTCTTT	CSVELLPNTEAFF
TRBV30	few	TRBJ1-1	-	TGTGCCTGGAGGGCTCAGACGAACACTGAAGCTTTCTTT	CAWRAQTNTEAFF
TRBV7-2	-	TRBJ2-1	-	TGTGCCAGCAGCTTAGGTACGTACAATGAGCAGTTCTTC	CASSLGTYNEQFF
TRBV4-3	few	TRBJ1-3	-	TGCGCCAGCAGCCAAGATCGGGGAAACACCATATATTTT	CASSQDRGNTIYF
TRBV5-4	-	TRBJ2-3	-	TGTGCCAGCAGCACCCAAGCAAACGAGGCAGATACGCAGTATTTT	CASSTQANEADTQYF
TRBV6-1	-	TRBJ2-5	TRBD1	TGTGCCAGCAGTGAAGGTCAGGGGGCGACGGAGACCCAGTACTTC	CASSEGQGATETQYF
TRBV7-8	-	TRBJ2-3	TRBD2	TGTGCCAGCAGACGACTAGCGGGATCACCAGATACGCAGTATTTT	CASRRLAGSPDTQYF
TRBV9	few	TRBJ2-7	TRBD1	TGTGCCAGCAGCTTCGGGGACAGGAGATACGAGCAGTACTTC	CASSFGDRRYEQYF
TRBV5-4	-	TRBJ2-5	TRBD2	TGTGCCAGCAGCCCAGGACTAGCGGCCCAAGAGACCCAGTACTTC	CASSPGLAAQETQYF
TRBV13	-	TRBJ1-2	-	TGTGCCAGCAGCCTCCCCGGGGTTCCTGGCTACACCTTC	CASSLPGVPGYTF
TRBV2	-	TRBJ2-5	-	TGTGCCAGCAGTGAATTACTGGTTCAAGAGACCCAGTACTTC	CASSELLVQETQYF
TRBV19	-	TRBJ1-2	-	TGTGCCAGTATTCCGGACAGCCTCGGATCCTATGGCTACACCTTC	CASIPDSLGSYGYTF
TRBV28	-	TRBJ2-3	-	TGTGCCAGCAGTAGTTTTTCGGATAGCGGAACAGATACGCAGTATTTT	CASSSFSDSGTDTQYF
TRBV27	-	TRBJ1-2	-	TGTGCCAGCAGTCACAGCCTCCCGAACTATGGCTACACCTTC	CASSHSLPNYGYTF
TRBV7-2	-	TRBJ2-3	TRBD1	TGTGCCAGCAGCTTAGCGCTGACAGGGGGCGCAGATACGCAGTATTTT	CASSLALTGGADTQYF
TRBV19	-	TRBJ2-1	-	TGTGCCAGTATGGGAAGCCAATACAATGAGCAGTTCTTC	CASMGSQYNEQFF
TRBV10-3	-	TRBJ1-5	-	TGTGCCATCAGTGAGTCGATGATCGGGGAGAGCAATCAGCCCCAGCATTTT	CAISESMIGESNQPQHF
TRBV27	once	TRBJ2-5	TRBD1	TGTGCCAGCAGTCGCCAGGACAGGGTGGAAGAGACCCAGTACTTC	CASSRQDRVEETQYF
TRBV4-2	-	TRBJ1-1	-	TGTGCCAGCAGCCTACAGGTGGCTTTGATGAACACTGAAGCTTTCTTT	CASSLQVALMNTEAFF
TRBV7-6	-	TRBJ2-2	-	TGTGCCAGCAGCGCAGAGCTTGTCGGGGAGCTGTTTTTT	CASSAELVGELFF
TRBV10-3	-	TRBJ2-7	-	TGTGCCATCAGGGCCGCAGGGGACCTCTCCTACGAGCAGTACTTC	CAIRAAGDLSYEQYF
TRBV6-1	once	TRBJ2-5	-	TGTGCCAGCAGTGGTTGGGGCGTGAAAGAGACCCAGTACTTC	CASSGWGVKETQYF